Included here is one T cell receptor (beta chain) sequence, with context. The repertoire was sequenced with immunoSEQ multiplex PCR; TCRdb's copy has only in-frame clones and lacks some. The sample shows about 120,000 clones, approximately 83% of them seen only once. The germline gives CDR1 MNHEY, CDR2 SVGEGT. CDR3 length: 15 residues. J was trimmed by 5 bases and V by 4 bases; bases with no gene match: 9. These data originate in a study of T cell responses to AZD1222 COVID-19 vaccine. The TCR sequence derives from an adult in good health. The source material was peripheral blood, sampled on day 0 of MenACWY control vaccination. This rearrangement joins TRBV6-2 or TRBV6-3 to TRBJ2-7; TRBD1 matches 9 bases. This CDR3 reads CASSSTGTGRNEQYF. CDR3 nucleotide sequence: TGTGCCAGCAGTTCTACCGGGACAGGGAGAAACGAGCAGTACTTC.